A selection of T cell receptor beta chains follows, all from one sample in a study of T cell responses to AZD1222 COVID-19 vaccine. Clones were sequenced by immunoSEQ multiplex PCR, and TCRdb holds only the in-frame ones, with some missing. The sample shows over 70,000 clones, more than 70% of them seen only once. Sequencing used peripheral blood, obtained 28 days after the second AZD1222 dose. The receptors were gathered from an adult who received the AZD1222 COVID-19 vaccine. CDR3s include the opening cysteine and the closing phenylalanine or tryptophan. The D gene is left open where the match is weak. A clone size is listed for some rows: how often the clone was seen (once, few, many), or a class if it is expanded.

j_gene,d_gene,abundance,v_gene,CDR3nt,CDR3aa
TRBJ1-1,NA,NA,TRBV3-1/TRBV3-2,TGTGCCAGCAGACAACAGCTGAACACTGAAGCTTTCTTT,CASRQQLNTEAFF
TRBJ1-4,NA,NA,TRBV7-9,TGTGCCAGCAGCTTTCGGGCCCGGGGCGAAAAACTGTTTTTT,CASSFRARGEKLFF
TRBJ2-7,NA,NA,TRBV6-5,TGTGCCACCCAAGGAGGGGTCCTGATCCCCGAGCAGTACTTC,CATQGGVLIPEQYF
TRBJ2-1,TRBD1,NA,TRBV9,TGTGCCAGCAGCGTCCGACAGGGTGATGAGCAGTTCTTC,CASSVRQGDEQFF
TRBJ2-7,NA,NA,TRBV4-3,TGCGCCAGCAGCCAAAGTCAGCCCGGCTACGAGCAGTACTTC,CASSQSQPGYEQYF
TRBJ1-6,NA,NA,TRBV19,TGTGCCAGTAGTATGCCTGCAAATTCACCCCTCCACTTT,CASSMPANSPLHF
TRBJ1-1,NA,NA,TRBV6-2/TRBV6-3,TGTGCCAGCAGTTACTTCGGAGGGACTGAAGCTTTCTTT,CASSYFGGTEAFF
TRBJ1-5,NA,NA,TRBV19,TGTGCCAGTAGTATCGGACGAAACAATCAGCCCCAGCATTTT,CASSIGRNNQPQHF
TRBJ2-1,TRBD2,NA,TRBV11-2,TGTGCCAGCAGACCTATGACTAGCGGGGGGTACAATGAGCAGTTCTTC,CASRPMTSGGYNEQFF
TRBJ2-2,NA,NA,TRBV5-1,TGCGCCAGCAGCCCCGAAACAGGGCGGAACACCGGGGAGCTGTTTTTT,CASSPETGRNTGELFF
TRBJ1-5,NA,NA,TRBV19,TGTGCCAGTAGTTGGGTCCAGCGCAATCAGCCCCAGCATTTT,CASSWVQRNQPQHF
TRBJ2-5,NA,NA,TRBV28,TGTGCCAGCAGTTCCCCGAGGAGGGGCCAAGAGACCCAGTACTTC,CASSSPRRGQETQYF
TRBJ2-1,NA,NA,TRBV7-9,TGTGCCAGCAGCTTCGCCGACTTCACCCGGGGGTTCTTC,CASSFADFTRGFF
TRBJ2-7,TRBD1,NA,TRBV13,TGTGCCAGCAGCGGGGGGACAGGGGGCTACGAGCAGTACTTC,CASSGGTGGYEQYF
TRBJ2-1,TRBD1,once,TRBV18,TGTGCCAGCTCACCAGCTGTGACAGGGGCCTCCGGGGAGCAGTTCTTC,CASSPAVTGASGEQFF
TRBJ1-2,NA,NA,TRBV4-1,TGCGCCAGCAGCCAAGGGGGCCTCAACTATGGCTACACCTTC,CASSQGGLNYGYTF
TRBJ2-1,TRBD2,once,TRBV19,TGTGCCAGTAGTATAGTTAGCGGGGGGGCCGGCTCCTACAATGAGCAGTTCTTC,CASSIVSGGAGSYNEQFF
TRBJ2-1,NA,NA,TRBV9,TGTGCCAGCAGCGTTGCAGCGGTTGGTGAGCAGTTCTTC,CASSVAAVGEQFF
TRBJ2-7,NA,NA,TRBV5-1,TGCGCCAGCAGATATGACCACGGCCCCTACGAGCAGTACTTC,CASRYDHGPYEQYF
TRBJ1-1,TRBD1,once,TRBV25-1,TGTGCCAGCAGCCTTATCGGACAGGGGGCTCCTGAAGCTTTCTTT,CASSLIGQGAPEAFF
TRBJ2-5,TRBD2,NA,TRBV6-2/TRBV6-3,TGTGCCAGCAGTTACAGCGGGGGGGTGCGGGAGACCCAGTACTTC,CASSYSGGVRETQYF
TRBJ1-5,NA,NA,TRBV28,TGTGCCAGCAGCCAGGGAGGGAGCAATCAGCCCCAGCATTTT,CASSQGGSNQPQHF
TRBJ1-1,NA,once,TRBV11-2,TGTGCCAGCAGCTTAGGGCAGGGTGGAACTGAAGCTTTCTTT,CASSLGQGGTEAFF
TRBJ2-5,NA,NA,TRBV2,TGTGCCAGCAGTGACCCCCGGAGGGAGACCCAGTACTTC,CASSDPRRETQYF
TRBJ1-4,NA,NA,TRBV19,TGTGCCAGTAGTATCAGTCGGTTGGCTAATGAAAAACTGTTTTTT,CASSISRLANEKLFF